The sequence of this T cell receptor beta chain was determined in a study of preoperative IRX-2 immunotherapy in early breast cancer. Data came from immunoSEQ multiplex PCR; TCRdb stores just in-frame clones and leaves some out. The sample lists about 28,000 clones; 65% to 85% were seen once. The treatment here: preoperative locoregional IRX-2 cytokine immunotherapy. This phase Ib study tested locoregional IRX-2 cytokine immunotherapy given before surgery. V lost 3 bases and J lost 5; bases outside the gene matches: 12. Looked up from germline, CDR1 is SGHNT and CDR2 is YENEEA. This CDR3 is 19 amino acids long.

The gene calls are TRBV11-3 and TRBJ2-1; 14 bases fit TRBD2. This sequence was found in a human donor with breast cancer. This material was acquired from a patient treated with IRX-2 immunotherapy. CDR3 amino acids: CASSLRLAGGNPKHNEQFF. The CDR3 DNA reads as TGTGCCAGCAGCTTGCGACTAGCGGGGGGGAACCCCAAGCACAATGAGCAGTTCTTC.